Following are 24 T cell receptor beta chains from one sample sequenced in a study of cytomegalovirus exposure and HLA in healthy donors. Researchers ran the PCR with 60 Vbeta and 13 Jbeta primers. Using immunoSEQ multiplex PCR, the repertoire was profiled, and TCRdb retains in-frame clones only, with some absent. This repertoire includes 50,000 to 70,000 clones. The sequenced sample was PBMCs. Receptor source: a man aged 50 to 60 in good health and CMV-seropositive.

This rearrangement joins TRBV18 to TRBJ1-2; D perhaps matches TRBD1 (6 bases). Germline CDR1 and CDR2: KGHSH and LQKENI. The V end was cut by 5 bases, the J end by 4 bases, with 17 bases between. This CDR3 region has 15 residues. The CDR3 sequence is CASSADRTPLYGYTF. Written as DNA, the CDR3 is TGTGCCAGCTCAGCAGACAGGACACCGCTCTATGGCTACACCTTC.

J is TRBJ2-7 and V is TRBV6-5; tentative D call: TRBD1 (6 bases). The CDR3 is made up of 12 amino acids. Germline CDR1 MNHEY, CDR2 SVGAGI. The V end was cut by 11 bases, the J end by 5 bases, with 16 bases between. In nucleotides, the CDR3 is TGTGCCCCCAGACAGGAGGAGGACGAGCAGTACTTC. Translation: CAPRQEEDEQYF.

The rearrangement uses TRBV11-1 and TRBJ2-2; 10 bases are shared with TRBD2. V dropped 3 bases and J dropped 1; count of bases not matched to a gene: 8. The CDR3 runs to 18 residues. Germline V gene sequence: CDR1 SGHAT, CDR2 FQDESV (reference sequence). CDR3 in amino acids: CASSLEAGGPVNTGELFF. The DNA for the CDR3 is TGTGCCAGCAGCTTGGAAGCGGGGGGGCCGGTGAACACCGGGGAGCTGTTTTTT.

The chain has TRBV19 and TRBJ2-7; TRBD1 matches at 9 bases. Germline V gene lookup returns CDR1 LNHDA and CDR2 SQIVND (reference sequence). V was pared by 5 bases and J by 6 bases, with 8 bases of the junction left unmatched. CDR3 length: 14 amino acids. CDR3 nucleotides: TGTGCCAGTAGTGTCCGGGACAGGGTGACCGAGCAGTACTTC. As protein: CASSVRDRVTEQYF.

This chain links TRBV5-6 with TRBJ2-7; D remains unclear. The V gene's germline CDR1 is SGHDT and CDR2 YYEEEE. This CDR3 is built from 13 residues. The V gene lost 3 bases and the J gene lost 5 bases, with 12 bases spanning the gap. CDR3 in amino acids: CASSCLDEDEQYF. The CDR3 bases are TGTGCCAGCAGCTGCCTCGATGAGGACGAGCAGTACTTC.

The chain joins TRBV29-1 to TRBJ1-1; D may be TRBD1 (5 bases). Trimming shortened V by 5 bases and J by 1 base, and 11 bases separated the two germline ends. Germline values: CDR1 SQVTM, CDR2 ANQGSEA. The CDR3 runs to 13 residues. The CDR3, as DNA: TGCAGCGTTCGTCAAGGGGCGAACACTGAAGCTTTCTTT. Translating gives CSVRQGANTEAFF.

The V and J genes are TRBV5-4 and TRBJ1-5; TRBD1 matches 7 bases. The junction had 5 bases not matched to a gene; V was cut back by 2 bases and J by 0 bases. CDR1 is SGHNT and CDR2 is YYREEE in the germline V gene (reference sequence). This CDR3 contains 16 residues. In nucleotides, the CDR3 is TGTGCCAGCAGCTTAGGTGGGACAGATAGCAATCAGCCCCAGCATTTT. Translated, it gives CASSLGGTDSNQPQHF. Full variable domain (outside the CDR3, taken from reference TRBV5-4 and TRBJ1-5): ETGVTQSPTHLIKTRGQQVTLRCSSQSGHNTVSWYQQALGQGPQFIFQYYREEENGRGNFPPRFSGLQFPNYSSELNVNALELDDSALYLCASSLGGTDSNQPQHFGDGTRLSIL.

The rearrangement links TRBV29-1 to TRBJ2-3; 9 bases are shared with TRBD2. With V trimmed by 7 bases and J by 1 base, 9 bases remained unmatched. This CDR3 comprises 15 residues. Germline V CDR1 and CDR2: SQVTM, ANQGSEA. In nucleotides, the CDR3 is TGCAGCGCCAAACGGGCGGGAGGGCGCACAGATACGCAGTATTTT. This gives the protein CSAKRAGGRTDTQYF.

To note about this clone: The identical CDR3 is also encoded by other nucleotide sequences in the sample. V is TRBV6-5 and J is TRBJ1-3; D gene ambiguous. Trimming took off 0 bases at V and 0 bases at J, with 6 bases between the two ends. Germline lookup yields CDR1 MNHEY and CDR2 SVGAGI. The CDR3 runs 15 residues. As DNA, the CDR3 is TGTGCCAGCAGTTACTCGACTGGCTCTGGAAACACCATATATTTT. Translation gives CASSYSTGSGNTIYF.

J is TRBJ2-2 and V is TRBV5-4; 8 bases line up with TRBD2. This CDR3 is built from 16 residues. V lost 4 bases to trimming and J lost 5 bases; unmatched junction nucleotides: 10. The germline gives CDR1 SGHNT, CDR2 YYREEE (reference sequence). This chain's CDR3 is CASSNGGAAYTGELFF. CDR3 nucleotides: TGTGCCAGCAGCAACGGGGGGGCCGCTTATACCGGGGAGCTGTTTTTT.

The V and J genes are TRBV5-1 and TRBJ1-5, with TRBD1 as a possible D gene (6 bases). V lost 2 bases, J lost 3 bases, and 12 bases lay in between. The CDR3 contains 15 residues. The germline V gene has CDR1 SGHRS and CDR2 YFSETQ. The CDR3 coding sequence is TGCGCCAGCAGCTTATCAGGGGATCCCAATCAGCCCCAGCATTTT. It yields the protein CASSLSGDPNQPQHF.

Note on this clone: A read error may produce the germline difference seen at one junction end. The chain carries TRBV7-7 and TRBJ2-7; a possible D gene is TRBD2 (7 bases). Per germline, CDR1 SSHAT and CDR2 FNYEAQ (reference sequence). There are 15 residues in the CDR3. The CDR3 spells CASSLGGEGSYEQYF. In nucleotides, the CDR3 is TGTGCTAGCAGCTTAGGGGGGGAGGGGTCCTACGAGCAGTACTTC.

The V and J genes are TRBV4-2 and TRBJ1-3, with D maybe TRBD1 (6 bases). The germline gives CDR1 LGHNA, CDR2 YNFKEQ. The CDR3 spans 16 residues. Trimming stripped 3 bases from V and 0 bases from J, with 12 bases between. The CDR3 DNA sequence: TGTGCCAGCAGCCAGGGAGGGGGAGTCTCTGGAAACACCATATATTTT. Residues: CASSQGGGVSGNTIYF.

This chain uses TRBV5-8 with TRBJ1-6, with D possibly TRBD1 on 6 matching bases. The CDR3 has 15 amino acids. From germline, CDR1 is SGHTS and CDR2 YDEGEE. Between the trimmed V and J ends, which lost 3 bases and 5 bases, there was a span of 12 bases. The CDR3 sequence: CASSYGDRHNSPLHF. For the CDR3, the DNA is TGTGCCAGCAGCTACGGCGACAGGCATAATTCACCCCTCCACTTT.

The V and J genes are TRBV10-3 and TRBJ2-2, with 8 bases fitting TRBD1. This CDR3 is 18 amino acids long. V shed 2 bases and J 6 bases; nucleotides not matched to a gene: 14. The germline V gene has CDR1 ENHRY and CDR2 SYGVKD. The CDR3 nucleotides read TGTGCCATCAGTGAGAAGGAGTGGACAGGGAGTAGTTCCGGGGAGCTGTTTTTT. It specifies CAISEKEWTGSSSGELFF.

This sequence joins TRBV7-2 and TRBJ2-7; tentatively, D is TRBD1 (5 bases). The V and J ends lost 5 bases and 4 bases respectively, with 27 bases between them. The CDR3 runs to 18 residues. Germline-derived CDR1 and CDR2 are SGHTA and FQGNSA. The CDR3 loop reads CASSIATLQVGGLYEQYF. CDR3 bases: TGTGCCAGCAGCATTGCCACCCTACAGGTGGGCGGTTTATACGAGCAGTACTTC. The entire variable domain, with the rest obtained from reference TRBV7-2 and TRBJ2-7, is as follows: GAGVSQSPSNKVTEKGKDVELRCDPISGHTALYWYRQSLGQGLEFLIYFQGNSAPDKSGLPSDRFSAERTGGSVSTLTIQRTQQEDSAVYLCASSIATLQVGGLYEQYFGPGTRLTVT.

The rearrangement links TRBV6-5 to TRBJ2-1; D might be TRBD2 (5 bases). Trimming cost V 0 bases and J 9 bases, with 15 bases left between them. Looked up from germline, CDR1 is MNHEY and CDR2 is SVGAGI. The CDR3 loop spans 15 amino acids. CDR3 amino acids: CASSYSSGSQSEQFF. CDR3 bases: TGTGCCAGCAGTTACTCGAGTGGGAGCCAATCTGAGCAGTTCTTC.

The V and J genes are TRBV7-8 and TRBJ1-5, with a weak D call TRBD1 (6 bases). Trimming pared 0 bases from V and 6 bases from J, leaving 12 bases between. This CDR3 is 15 amino acids long. CDR1 and CDR2 (germline): SGHVS, FQNEAQ. The CDR3: CASSLAGGMGQPQHF. The CDR3 DNA is TGTGCCAGCAGCTTAGCAGGGGGTATGGGTCAGCCCCAGCATTTT.

The chain couples TRBV10-3 to TRBJ2-7, with 8 bases lining up with TRBD1. The junction had 8 bases not matched to a gene; V was cut back by 1 base and J by 3 bases. Germline-derived CDR1 and CDR2 are ENHRY and SYGVKD. This CDR3 has 16 residues. Here the CDR3 reads CAISEWEAGGRYEQYF. The CDR3 coding sequence is TGTGCCATCAGTGAGTGGGAGGCAGGGGGCCGCTACGAGCAGTACTTC.

The chain is built from TRBV6-5 and TRBJ1-3, with D possibly being TRBD1 (6 bases). The CDR3 sequence is 14 residues long. Germline V gives CDR1 MNHEY, CDR2 SVGAGI. The V and J ends lost 3 bases and 3 bases respectively, with 9 bases between them. The CDR3 protein is CASSYTRGGNTIYF. The CDR3 region has the DNA TGTGCCAGCAGTTATACCAGGGGTGGAAACACCATATATTTT.

Concerning this clone: The DNA is left out, because the CDR3 cannot be placed on it with certainty; the CDR3 is given as TCRdb lists it. The chain couples TRBV6-5 to TRBJ2-3; TRBD2, as called in the table, went unchecked against the DNA. Counting both end residues, the CDR3 totals 16 amino acids. Germline V lookup: CDR1 MNHEY, CDR2 SVGAGI. CDR3 sequence: CASSSSGLAGSDTQYF.

This chain connects TRBV30 to TRBJ1-4; D gene uncertain. V was clipped by 0 bases and J by 8 bases, with 7 bases between them. Germline loops: CDR1 GTSNPN, CDR2 SVGIG (reference sequence). The CDR3 extends over 12 amino acids. CDR3 DNA sequence: TGTGCCTGGAGTGTAAAACTGGAAAAACTGTTTTTT. Translating gives CAWSVKLEKLFF.

This chain connects TRBV6-1 to TRBJ2-4, with 8 bases matching TRBD1. The germline CDR1 and CDR2 sequences are MNHNS and SASEGT. This CDR3 is 15 amino acids long. V lost 6 bases and J lost 6; bases outside the gene matches: 10. In DNA, the CDR3 is TGTGCCAGCAGAGTCCTGGGACAGGCGAGAAACATTCAGTACTTC. Translated: CASRVLGQARNIQYF.

The chain carries TRBV29-1 and TRBJ2-7; D perhaps matches TRBD1 (5 bases). CDR3 length: 13 residues. The germline CDR1 and CDR2 sequences are SQVTM and ANQGSEA. Trimming removed 4 bases at V and 4 bases at J, with 14 bases between. The CDR3 DNA is TGCAGCGTTGTCGAAAAGGGGCGGTACGAGCAGTACTTC. Its translation is CSVVEKGRYEQYF.